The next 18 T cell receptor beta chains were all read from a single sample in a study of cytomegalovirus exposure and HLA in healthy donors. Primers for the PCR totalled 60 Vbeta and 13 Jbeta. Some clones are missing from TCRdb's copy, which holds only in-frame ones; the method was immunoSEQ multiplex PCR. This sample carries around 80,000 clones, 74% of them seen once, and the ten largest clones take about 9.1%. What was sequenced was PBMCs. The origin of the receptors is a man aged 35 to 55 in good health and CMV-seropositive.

CDR3 coding DNA: TGTGCCAGCAGCCCTGGACAGGGTAAAGCCGGGGAGCTGTTTTTT. It encodes CASSPGQGKAGELFF. The genes are TRBV7-2 and TRBJ2-2, with 8 nucleotides matching TRBD1. CDR1 is SGHTA, CDR2 FQGNSA, per germline. The CDR3 spans 15 residues. The trim removed 5 bases at V and 6 bases at J, leaving 8 bases unmatched.

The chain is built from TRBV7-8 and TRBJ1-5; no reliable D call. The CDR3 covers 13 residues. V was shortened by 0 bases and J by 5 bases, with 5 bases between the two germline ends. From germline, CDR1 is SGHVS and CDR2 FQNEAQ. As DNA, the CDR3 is TGTGCCAGCAGCTTAGCGGTAGATCAGCCCCAGCATTTT. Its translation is CASSLAVDQPQHF.

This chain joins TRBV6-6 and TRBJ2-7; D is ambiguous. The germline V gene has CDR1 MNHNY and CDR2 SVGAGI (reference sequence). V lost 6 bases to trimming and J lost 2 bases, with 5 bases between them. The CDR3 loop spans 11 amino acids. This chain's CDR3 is CASSPAYEQYF. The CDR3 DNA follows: TGTGCCAGCAGCCCGGCCTACGAGCAGTACTTC.

CDR3 sequence: CASDATGGGNSPLHF. The CDR3 bases are TGTGCCAGCGATGCTACAGGGGGCGGAAATTCACCCCTCCACTTT. V usage is TRBV6-1 and J usage is TRBJ1-6; TRBD1 agrees at 9 bases. J was trimmed by 7 bases and V by 8 bases; bases with no gene match: 9. Germline CDR1 reads MNHNS; CDR2 reads SASEGT. This CDR3 spans 15 amino acids.

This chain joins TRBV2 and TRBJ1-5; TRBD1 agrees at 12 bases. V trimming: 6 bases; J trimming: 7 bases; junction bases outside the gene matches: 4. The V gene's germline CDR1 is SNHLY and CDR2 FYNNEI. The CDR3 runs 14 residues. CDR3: CASRVGQGAQPQHF. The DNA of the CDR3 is TGTGCCAGCAGGGTGGGACAGGGGGCCCAGCCCCAGCATTTT.

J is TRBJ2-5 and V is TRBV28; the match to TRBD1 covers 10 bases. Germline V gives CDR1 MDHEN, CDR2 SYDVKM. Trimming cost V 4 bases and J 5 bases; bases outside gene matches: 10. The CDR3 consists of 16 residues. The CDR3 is CASSSPTGGSRETQYF. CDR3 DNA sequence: TGTGCCAGCAGTTCCCCGACAGGGGGCTCGAGGGAGACCCAGTACTTC.

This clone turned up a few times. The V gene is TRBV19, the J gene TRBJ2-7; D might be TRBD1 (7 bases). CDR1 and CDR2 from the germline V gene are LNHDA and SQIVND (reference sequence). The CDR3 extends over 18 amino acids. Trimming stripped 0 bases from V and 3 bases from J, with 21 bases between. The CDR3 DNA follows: TGTGCCAGTAGTATAGATTGCAGGGTTCAGGGGGGTCACTACGAGCAGTACTTC. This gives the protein CASSIDCRVQGGHYEQYF.

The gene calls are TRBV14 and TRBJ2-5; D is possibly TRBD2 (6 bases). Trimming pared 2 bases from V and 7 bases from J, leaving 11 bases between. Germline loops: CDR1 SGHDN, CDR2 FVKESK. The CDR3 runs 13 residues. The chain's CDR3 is CASSQQVGGTQYF. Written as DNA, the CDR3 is TGTGCCAGCAGCCAACAGGTGGGGGGGACCCAGTACTTC.

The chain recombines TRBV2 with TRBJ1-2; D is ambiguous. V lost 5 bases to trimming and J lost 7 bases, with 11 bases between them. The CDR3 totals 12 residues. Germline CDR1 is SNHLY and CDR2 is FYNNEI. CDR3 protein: CASSPDSVGYTF. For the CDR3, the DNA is TGTGCCAGCAGTCCTGACTCTGTTGGCTACACCTTC.

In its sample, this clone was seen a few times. CDR3 sequence reads: CASSLVGNEQFF. The CDR3 nucleotides read TGTGCCAGCAGCTTAGTCGGTAATGAGCAGTTCTTC. The chain couples TRBV7-6 to TRBJ2-1; D ambiguous. Trimming stripped 1 base from V and 7 bases from J, with 5 bases between. The CDR3 is 12 amino acids. Germline CDR1 is SGHVS and CDR2 is FNYEAQ.

CDR3 loop: CASSDRANTGELFF. The CDR3 bases are TGTGCCAGCAGTGACAGGGCGAACACCGGGGAGCTGTTTTTT. The gene calls are TRBV2 and TRBJ2-2, with D possibly matching TRBD1 (5 bases). Germline V lookup: CDR1 SNHLY, CDR2 FYNNEI. V lost 3 bases to trimming and J lost 0 bases, with 5 bases between them. This CDR3 comprises 14 residues.

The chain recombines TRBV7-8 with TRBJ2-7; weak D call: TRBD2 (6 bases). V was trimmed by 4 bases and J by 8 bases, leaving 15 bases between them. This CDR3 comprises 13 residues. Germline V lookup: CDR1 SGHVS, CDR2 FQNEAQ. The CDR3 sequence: CASSSDSGLQQYF. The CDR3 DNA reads TGTGCCAGCAGCTCTGATAGCGGACTTCAGCAGTACTTC.

The CDR3 here is CASSVGAGGVYEQYF. The CDR3 DNA sequence: TGTGCCAGCAGTGTGGGGGCGGGAGGGGTCTACGAGCAGTACTTC. V gene TRBV6-1 combines with J gene TRBJ2-7; 9 bases line up with TRBD2. CDR1 and CDR2 from the germline V gene are MNHNS and SASEGT. The ends lost 4 bases at V and 3 bases at J; junction bases unmatched: 7. The CDR3 length is 15 residues.

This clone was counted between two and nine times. This chain's CDR3 is CASSIGVQNTEAFF. For the CDR3, the DNA is TGTGCCAGTAGTATAGGAGTCCAGAACACTGAAGCTTTCTTT. This chain connects TRBV19 to TRBJ1-1, with D uncertain. Looked up from germline, CDR1 is LNHDA and CDR2 is SQIVND (reference sequence). The CDR3 has 14 residues. V was shortened by 1 base and J by 1 base, with 7 bases between the two germline ends.

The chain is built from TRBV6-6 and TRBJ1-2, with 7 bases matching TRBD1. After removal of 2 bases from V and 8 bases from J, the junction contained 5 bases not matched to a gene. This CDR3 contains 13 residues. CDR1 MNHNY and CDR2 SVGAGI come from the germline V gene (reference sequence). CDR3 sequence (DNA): TGTGCCAGCAGTTACCGGACAGGACGGGGCTACACCTTC. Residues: CASSYRTGRGYTF.

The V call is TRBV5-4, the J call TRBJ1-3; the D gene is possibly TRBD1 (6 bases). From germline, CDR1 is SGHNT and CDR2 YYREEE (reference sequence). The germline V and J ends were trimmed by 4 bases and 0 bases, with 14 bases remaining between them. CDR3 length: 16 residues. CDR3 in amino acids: CASSPEGGPSGNTIYF. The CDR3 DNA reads TGTGCCAGCAGCCCCGAGGGGGGGCCCTCTGGAAACACCATATATTTT.

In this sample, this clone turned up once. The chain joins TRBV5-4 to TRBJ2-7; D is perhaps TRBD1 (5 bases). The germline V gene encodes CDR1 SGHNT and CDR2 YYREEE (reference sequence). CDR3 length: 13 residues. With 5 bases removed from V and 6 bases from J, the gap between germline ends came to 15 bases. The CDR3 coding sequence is TGTGCCAGCAGTTCTGTAGGGGTTTCCGAGCAGTACTTC. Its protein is CASSSVGVSEQYF.

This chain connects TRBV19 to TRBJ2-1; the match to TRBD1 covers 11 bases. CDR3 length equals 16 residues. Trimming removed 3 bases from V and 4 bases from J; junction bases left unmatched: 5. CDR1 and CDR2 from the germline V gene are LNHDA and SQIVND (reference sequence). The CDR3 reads CASSMLGQGAYNEQFF. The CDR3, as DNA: TGTGCCAGTAGTATGCTCGGACAGGGGGCGTACAATGAGCAGTTCTTC.